This T cell receptor beta chain is from a study of T cells after yellow fever vaccination. Study-wide points: There was a possibility that FACS-sorted repertoires contained abundant clonotypes contaminating from the bulk population. Most primary-vaccination clones reappeared after the booster (approximately 95% CD4, approximately 88% CD8). Across the CD4 and CD8 compartments, a small share of clonotypes was present in both.

With 5 bases removed from V and 5 bases from J, the gap between germline ends came to 18 bases. The germline V gene encodes CDR1 SGHTA and CDR2 FQGNSA. This CDR3 has 15 amino acids. This clonotype was detected only a few times. No antigen is known for it. Universal primer sites and UMIs were introduced during 5'RACE template-switching synthesis of TCR cDNA. TCRdb processed the 5' RACE reads anew with MiXCR; each CDR3 protein has one entry. The sample records a few hundred thousand distinct CDR3 sequences, 8.7% being singletons. The J gene is TRBJ2-5, the V gene TRBV7-2, with D possibly matching TRBD2 (6 bases). The clonotype was recovered from a man aged 18 to 30 who received the YFV17D yellow fever vaccine. The starting material was PBMCs, obtained on the day of the first yellow fever vaccination. In nucleotides, the CDR3 is TGTGCCAGCAGCCCCTGGCGGGGCCCAGGGGAGACCCAGTACTTC. Protein product: CASSPWRGPGETQYF. Full variable domain (outside the CDR3, taken from reference TRBV7-2 and TRBJ2-5): GAGVSQSPSNKVTEKGKDVELRCDPISGHTALYWYRQSLGQGLEFLIYFQGNSAPDKSGLPSDRFSAERTGGSVSTLTIQRTQQEDSAVYLCASSPWRGPGETQYFGPGTRLLVL.